What follows are 32 T cell receptor beta chains derived from one specimen sequenced in a study of cytomegalovirus exposure and HLA in healthy donors. Assay used: immunoSEQ multiplex PCR; TCRdb lists only in-frame clones, some missing. The sample consists of 150,000 to 250,000 clones, 75% to 85% of them appearing once. Sequenced input: PBMCs. The source of these receptors is a woman aged 25 to 45 in good health and CMV-seropositive.

The chain recombines TRBV15 with TRBJ1-5; D uncertain. This CDR3 contains 14 residues. Germline V gene sequence: CDR1 LNHNV, CDR2 YYDKDF (reference sequence). V lost 0 bases to trimming and J lost 2 bases, with 5 bases between them. The CDR3 coding sequence is TGTGCCACCAGCAGAGAAGCCCGCAATCAGCCCCAGCATTTT. Protein: CATSREARNQPQHF.

This rearrangement joins TRBV19 to TRBJ2-1; unclear D gene. This CDR3 comprises 13 residues. V lost 8 bases, J lost 4 bases, and 12 bases lay in between. The germline CDR1 and CDR2 sequences are LNHDA and SQIVND (reference sequence). Here the CDR3 reads CASHDIRYNEQFF. The CDR3 coding sequence is TGTGCCAGTCATGACATCCGGTACAATGAGCAGTTCTTC.

This clone was detected only a few times. The chain joins TRBV18 to TRBJ2-2; 7 nucleotides line up with TRBD1. V lost 3 bases to trimming and J lost 6 bases; unmatched junction nucleotides: 7. This CDR3 has 15 amino acids. Germline CDR1 reads KGHSH; CDR2 reads LQKENI. The CDR3 loop reads CASSPTTGIAGELFF. The CDR3, as DNA: TGTGCCAGCTCACCGACGACAGGGATCGCCGGGGAGCTGTTTTTT.

The CDR3 reads CASSEETDQETQYF. The CDR3 DNA is TGTGCCAGCAGTGAAGAGACAGACCAAGAGACCCAGTACTTC. This chain connects TRBV2 to TRBJ2-5; TRBD1 is a possible D gene (5 bases). This CDR3 has 14 residues. The germline V gene encodes CDR1 SNHLY and CDR2 FYNNEI. With 1 base removed from V and 0 bases from J, the gap between germline ends came to 6 bases.

This CDR3 reads CASSLGADKYGYTF. DNA for the CDR3: TGCGCCAGCAGCTTGGGGGCAGATAAGTATGGCTACACCTTC. The V and J genes are TRBV5-1 and TRBJ1-2, with D unresolved. Germline V gives CDR1 SGHRS, CDR2 YFSETQ. V was trimmed by 0 bases and J by 5 bases, leaving 11 bases between them. The CDR3 contains 14 residues.

The V and J genes are TRBV27 and TRBJ2-1; 7 bases agree with TRBD1. Germline V lookup: CDR1 MNHEY, CDR2 SMNVEV (reference sequence). The junction had 10 bases not matched to a gene; V was cut back by 8 bases and J by 3 bases. The CDR3 sequence is 15 residues long. The CDR3 reads CASGRHGQVYNEQFF. The CDR3 bases are TGTGCCAGCGGTCGTCATGGACAGGTCTACAATGAGCAGTTCTTC.

The genes are TRBV2 and TRBJ2-1, with 9 positions matching TRBD2. Germline CDR1 reads SNHLY; CDR2 reads FYNNEI. There are 14 residues in the CDR3. V gave up 5 bases and J gave up 9 bases; unmatched junction bases: 8. The CDR3 sequence is CASSFGGRATEQFF. CDR3 nucleotide sequence: TGTGCCAGCAGTTTTGGCGGGAGGGCCACTGAGCAGTTCTTC.

The chain joins TRBV30 to TRBJ2-6; D is unclear. CDR1 and CDR2 from the germline V gene are GTSNPN and SVGIG (reference sequence). Trimming cost V 5 bases and J 2 bases, with 7 bases left between them. The CDR3 is 13 residues long. In DNA, the CDR3 is TGTGCCTGGGTTAGCACTGGGGCCAACGTCCTGACTTTC. It translates to CAWVSTGANVLTF.

The chain uses TRBV7-2 and TRBJ1-2, with D possibly matching TRBD1 (5 bases). This CDR3 spans 15 amino acids. Germline loops: CDR1 SGHTA, CDR2 FQGNSA. With 1 base removed from V and 4 bases from J, the gap between germline ends came to 13 bases. The CDR3 sequence is CASSLVSGTVYGYTF. The DNA of the CDR3 is TGTGCCAGCAGCTTAGTGAGCGGGACGGTCTATGGCTACACCTTC.

The chain combines TRBV9 with TRBJ2-3; maybe TRBD2 (6 bases). V lost 0 bases, J lost 0 bases, and 11 bases lay in between. Germline CDR1 reads SGDLS; CDR2 reads YYNGEE. This CDR3 region has 16 residues. The CDR3 DNA sequence: TGTGCCAGCAGCGTAGATGTAGCGGTTAGCACAGATACGCAGTATTTT. This gives the protein CASSVDVAVSTDTQYF. The full variable domain, in which reference TRBV9 and TRBJ2-3 provide the parts outside the CDR3, is DSGVTQTPKHLITATGQRVTLRCSPRSGDLSVYWYQQSLDQGLQFLIQYYNGEERAKGNILERFSAQQFPDLHSELNLSSLELGDSALYFCASSVDVAVSTDTQYFGPGTRLTVL.

This chain connects TRBV11-2 to TRBJ2-1; 11 nucleotides align to TRBD2. The CDR3 contains 14 residues. With 5 bases clipped from V and 6 bases from J, the junction kept 3 bases outside the gene matches. Germline V gives CDR1 SGHAT, CDR2 FQNNGV. This chain's CDR3 is CASSSSGRANEQFF. The CDR3 region has the DNA TGTGCCAGCAGCAGTAGCGGGAGGGCCAATGAGCAGTTCTTC.

This sequence joins TRBV4-1 and TRBJ2-7, with 9 nucleotides matching TRBD2. Germline loops: CDR1 MGHRA, CDR2 YSYEKL. V was clipped by 4 bases and J by 2 bases; unmatched bases: 9. The CDR3 is made up of 16 amino acids. The CDR3 reads CASSPPIAGVTYEQYF. The CDR3 DNA reads as TGCGCCAGCAGCCCGCCGATAGCGGGAGTTACCTACGAGCAGTACTTC.

This clone was seen a single time. The CDR3 region is CASSQTRSYGYTF. The CDR3, as DNA: TGTGCCAGCAGTCAAACCCGGAGCTATGGCTACACCTTC. V usage is TRBV6-5 and J usage is TRBJ1-2; no definite D call. The V gene lost 5 bases and the J gene lost 4 bases, with 11 bases spanning the gap. CDR1 MNHEY and CDR2 SVGAGI come from the germline V gene. CDR3 length equals 13 residues.

The chain joins TRBV5-1 to TRBJ2-1; 8 bases agree with TRBD1. Looked up from germline, CDR1 is SGHRS and CDR2 is YFSETQ. Trimming removed 2 bases from V and 5 bases from J; junction bases left unmatched: 6. The CDR3 has 15 amino acids. This CDR3 reads CASSFRTGPNNEQFF. Written as DNA, the CDR3 is TGCGCCAGCAGCTTCAGGACAGGGCCGAACAATGAGCAGTTCTTC. Supplemented by reference TRBV5-1 and TRBJ2-1, the full variable domain reads KAGVTQTPRYLIKTRGQQVTLSCSPISGHRSVSWYQQTPGQGLQFLFEYFSETQRNKGNFPGRFSGRQFSNSRSEMNVSTLELGDSALYLCASSFRTGPNNEQFFGPGTRLTVL.

The rearrangement links TRBV5-1 to TRBJ2-2, with D hard to call. CDR3 length: 16 amino acids. Deletions cut 0 bases from V and 0 bases from J, with 9 bases between. Per the germline V gene, CDR1 is SGHRS and CDR2 is YFSETQ. The CDR3 DNA sequence: TGCGCCAGCAGCTTGGACTTGCCGGCGAACACCGGGGAGCTGTTTTTT. Its translation: CASSLDLPANTGELFF.

This sequence joins TRBV27 and TRBJ1-2; D is ambiguous. The CDR3 is 16 amino acids. V was trimmed by 0 bases and J by 5 bases, leaving 16 bases between them. CDR1 and CDR2 (germline): MNHEY, SMNVEV (reference sequence). The CDR3 bases are TGTGCCAGCAGTTTATCTCGCCGGGAGGAAGGGTATGGCTACACCTTC. Protein product: CASSLSRREEGYGYTF.

The chain recombines TRBV10-3 with TRBJ2-7; TRBD2 might be the D (6 bases). Germline CDR1 is ENHRY and CDR2 is SYGVKD. CDR3 length equals 12 residues. V was shortened by 4 bases and J by 7 bases, with 11 bases between the two germline ends. CDR3 in amino acids: CAISGDAGEQYF. The CDR3 nucleotides read TGTGCCATCAGTGGGGACGCGGGGGAGCAGTACTTC.

Note on this clone: A junction end diverges from the germline sequence, so it may reflect a read error. CDR3 in amino acids: CASSFLVAGEQYF. The CDR3 DNA is TGTGCTAGCAGCTTTTTGGTTGCGGGGGAGCAGTACTTC. J is TRBJ2-7 and V is TRBV7-7; D may be TRBD2 (6 bases). Germline V lookup: CDR1 SSHAT, CDR2 FNYEAQ (reference sequence). The CDR3 is 13 residues long.

This CDR3 reads CASSSGTAYEQYF. In nucleotides, the CDR3 is TGTGCCAGCAGCTCCGGGACAGCCTACGAGCAGTACTTC. The V and J genes are TRBV11-3 and TRBJ2-7; TRBD1 matches at 7 bases. V gave up 4 bases and J gave up 2 bases; unmatched junction bases: 2. Per germline, CDR1 SGHNT and CDR2 YENEEA. This CDR3 comprises 13 residues. The full variable domain, in which reference TRBV11-3 and TRBJ2-7 provide the parts outside the CDR3, is EAGVVQSPRYKIIEKKQPVAFWCNPISGHNTLYWYLQNLGQGPELLIRYENEEAVDDSQLPKDRFSAERLKGVDSTLKIQPAELGDSAVYLCASSSGTAYEQYFGPGTRLTVT.

The rearrangement uses TRBV6-6 and TRBJ2-7, with D perhaps matching TRBD2 (6 bases). Trimming stripped 0 bases from V and 3 bases from J, with 15 bases between. From germline, CDR1 is MNHNY and CDR2 SVGAGI (reference sequence). The CDR3 is 16 amino acids. The CDR3 spells CASSYSGGSGGYEQYF. The CDR3 DNA reads as TGTGCCAGCAGTTACTCGGGGGGTAGTGGCGGCTACGAGCAGTACTTC.

The rearrangement joins TRBV28 to TRBJ2-2, with a tentative D call TRBD1 (8 bases). Germline CDR1 MDHEN, CDR2 SYDVKM. CDR3 length equals 16 residues. V was cut by 7 bases and J by 1 base, with 16 bases left in between. The CDR3 DNA follows: TGTGCCAGCACCCTCAGCGGGACAGGGAACACCGGGGAGCTGTTTTTT. The encoded protein is CASTLSGTGNTGELFF.

The gene calls are TRBV4-1 and TRBJ2-1; 12 bases are a match to TRBD1. V trimming: 1 base; J trimming: 6 bases; junction bases outside the gene matches: 7. The CDR3 is 17 residues long. Per germline, CDR1 MGHRA and CDR2 YSYEKL. The CDR3 sequence: CASSQGGGDRGLNEQFF. The DNA for the CDR3 is TGCGCCAGCAGCCAAGGGGGAGGGGACAGGGGGCTCAATGAGCAGTTCTTC.

CDR3 nucleotide sequence: TGTGCCAGCATCCTCCGTGGTGGCGGGGCCAACGTCCTGACTTTC. This translates into CASILRGGGANVLTF. This chain joins TRBV5-6 and TRBJ2-6; D uncertain. Germline V CDR1 and CDR2: SGHDT, YYEEEE. V dropped 6 bases and J dropped 4 bases, with 14 bases sitting between them. This CDR3 region has 15 residues.

V and J are TRBV6-6 and TRBJ2-7; TRBD2 aligns across 9 bases. CDR1 MNHNY and CDR2 SVGAGI come from the germline V gene (reference sequence). Trimming cost V 0 bases and J 4 bases; bases outside gene matches: 7. This CDR3 comprises 16 residues. The CDR3 region is CASSYSSSGVRYEQYF. CDR3 coding DNA: TGTGCCAGCAGTTACTCGTCTAGCGGGGTTAGATACGAGCAGTACTTC.

The chain recombines TRBV29-1 with TRBJ1-3; no firm D call. The CDR3 runs to 11 residues. Trimming cost V 4 bases and J 4 bases, with 5 bases left between them. Germline CDR1 is SQVTM and CDR2 is ANQGSEA. The CDR3 reads CSVGHGNTIYF. The CDR3 DNA is TGCAGCGTTGGGCACGGAAACACCATATATTTT.

CDR3 region: CASAGTGMGYTF. The CDR3 bases are TGCGCCAGCGCTGGAACAGGGATGGGCTACACCTTC. V gene TRBV5-1 combines with J gene TRBJ1-2; a weak D match, TRBD1 (6 bases). Between the trimmed V and J ends, which lost 7 bases and 8 bases, there was a span of 15 bases. The CDR3 is 12 amino acids. Germline-derived CDR1 and CDR2 are SGHRS and YFSETQ.

The V and J genes are TRBV27 and TRBJ1-1; no clear D. V was cut by 2 bases and J by 8 bases, with 12 bases left in between. The germline V gene has CDR1 MNHEY and CDR2 SMNVEV (reference sequence). This CDR3 is 13 amino acids long. CDR3 nucleotide sequence: TGTGCCAGCAGTTTAATAGCGGGGATGGAAGCTTTCTTT. It yields the protein CASSLIAGMEAFF.

The chain has TRBV5-6 and TRBJ1-3, with D tentatively TRBD1 (5 bases). There are 15 residues in the CDR3. In germline, CDR1 is SGHDT, CDR2 YYEEEE. Trimming shortened V by 0 bases and J by 3 bases, and 10 bases separated the two germline ends. CDR3 bases: TGTGCCAGCAGCTTGGAGGGGTTAGGTGGAAACACCATATATTTT. Translating it yields CASSLEGLGGNTIYF.

The chain has TRBV7-8 and TRBJ2-2; 7 bases agree with TRBD2. CDR3 size: 20 residues. J was trimmed by 4 bases and V by 1 base; bases with no gene match: 18. From germline, CDR1 is SGHVS and CDR2 FQNEAQ. This chain's CDR3 is CASSLVRPSGIVSGTGELFF. The CDR3 DNA sequence: TGTGCCAGCAGCTTAGTGAGACCCAGCGGGATTGTGTCAGGCACCGGGGAGCTGTTTTTT.

This sequence joins TRBV6-5 and TRBJ2-7; D not resolved. Trimming pared 5 bases from V and 7 bases from J, leaving 21 bases between. The germline gives CDR1 MNHEY, CDR2 SVGAGI. The CDR3 runs to 15 residues. CDR3 sequence reads: CASSQTNLLGLEQYF. The CDR3 coding sequence is TGTGCCAGCAGTCAAACAAACCTTCTAGGTTTGGAGCAGTACTTC.

This clone turned up a few times. The V call is TRBV7-9, the J call TRBJ1-1; the D gene is possibly TRBD1 (5 bases). Trimming left V 3 bases short and J 5 bases short, with 10 bases between. Germline values: CDR1 SEHNR, CDR2 FQNEAQ (reference sequence). The CDR3 is made up of 13 amino acids. CDR3 nucleotide sequence: TGTGCCAGCAGCTTCGACAGTGGGACTGAAGCTTTCTTT. Protein product: CASSFDSGTEAFF.

The J gene is TRBJ2-2, the V gene TRBV6-5; 9 bases map to TRBD2. Germline CDR1 is MNHEY and CDR2 is SVGAGI. Trimming cost V 6 bases and J 6 bases; bases outside gene matches: 5. The CDR3 loop spans 14 amino acids. The CDR3: CASRRTSESGELFF. The CDR3 DNA follows: TGTGCCAGCAGGAGGACTAGCGAATCCGGGGAGCTGTTTTTT.